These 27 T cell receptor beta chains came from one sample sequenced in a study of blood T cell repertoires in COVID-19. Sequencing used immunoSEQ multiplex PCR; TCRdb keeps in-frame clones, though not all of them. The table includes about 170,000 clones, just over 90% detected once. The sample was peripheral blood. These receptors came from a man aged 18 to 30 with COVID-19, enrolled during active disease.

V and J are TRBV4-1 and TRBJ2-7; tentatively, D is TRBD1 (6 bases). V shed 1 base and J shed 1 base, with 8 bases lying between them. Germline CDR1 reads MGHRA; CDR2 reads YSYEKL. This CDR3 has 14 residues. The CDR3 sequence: CASSQGDTSYEQYF. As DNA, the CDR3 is TGCGCCAGCAGCCAAGGGGACACATCCTACGAGCAGTACTTC.

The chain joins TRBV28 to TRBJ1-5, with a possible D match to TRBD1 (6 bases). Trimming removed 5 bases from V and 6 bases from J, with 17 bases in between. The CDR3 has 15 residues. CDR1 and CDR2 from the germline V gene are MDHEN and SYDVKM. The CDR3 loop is CASSRGRDRGQPQHF. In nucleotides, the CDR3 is TGTGCCAGCAGTAGGGGGAGGGACCGGGGTCAGCCCCAGCATTTT.

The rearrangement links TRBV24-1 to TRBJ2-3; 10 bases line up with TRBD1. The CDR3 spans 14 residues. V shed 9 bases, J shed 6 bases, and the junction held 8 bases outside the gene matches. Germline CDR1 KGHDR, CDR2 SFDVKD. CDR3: CATEPGQGMDTQYF. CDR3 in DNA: TGTGCCACCGAACCGGGACAGGGGATGGATACGCAGTATTTT.

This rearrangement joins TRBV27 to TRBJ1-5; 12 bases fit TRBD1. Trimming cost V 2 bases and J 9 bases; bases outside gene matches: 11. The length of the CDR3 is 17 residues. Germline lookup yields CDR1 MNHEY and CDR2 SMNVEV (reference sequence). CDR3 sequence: CASSLHRDRGRIPPQHF. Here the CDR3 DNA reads TGTGCCAGCAGTTTACACCGGGACAGGGGGCGCATTCCGCCCCAGCATTTT.

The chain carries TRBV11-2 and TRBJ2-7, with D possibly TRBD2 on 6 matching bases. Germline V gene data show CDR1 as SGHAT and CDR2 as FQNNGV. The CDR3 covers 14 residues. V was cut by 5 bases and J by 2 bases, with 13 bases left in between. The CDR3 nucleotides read TGTGCCAGCAGCACGGGACTCTTAACCTACGAGCAGTACTTC. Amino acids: CASSTGLLTYEQYF.

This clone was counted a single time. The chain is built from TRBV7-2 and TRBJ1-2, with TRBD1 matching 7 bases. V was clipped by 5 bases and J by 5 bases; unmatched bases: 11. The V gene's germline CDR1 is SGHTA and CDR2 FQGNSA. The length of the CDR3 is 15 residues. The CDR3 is CASSPRRDSPYGYTF. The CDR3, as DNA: TGTGCCAGCAGCCCGAGACGGGACAGCCCATATGGCTACACCTTC.

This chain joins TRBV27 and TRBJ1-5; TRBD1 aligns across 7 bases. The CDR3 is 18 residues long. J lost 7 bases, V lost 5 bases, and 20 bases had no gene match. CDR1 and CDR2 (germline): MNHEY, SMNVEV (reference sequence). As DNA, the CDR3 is TGTGCCAGCAGTGGTGGACAGGTGAGGGCAGGGGTCCCCCAGCCCCAGCATTTT. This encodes CASSGGQVRAGVPQPQHF.

CDR3 DNA: TGTGCCAGCAGTTTGGTGGGGAGCTCCTACAATGAGCAGTTCTTC. Its protein product is CASSLVGSSYNEQFF. The V gene is TRBV28, the J gene TRBJ2-1, with D possibly being TRBD2 (5 bases). This CDR3 contains 15 residues. Trimming took off 3 bases at V and 0 bases at J, with 9 bases between the two ends. Looked up from germline, CDR1 is MDHEN and CDR2 is SYDVKM.

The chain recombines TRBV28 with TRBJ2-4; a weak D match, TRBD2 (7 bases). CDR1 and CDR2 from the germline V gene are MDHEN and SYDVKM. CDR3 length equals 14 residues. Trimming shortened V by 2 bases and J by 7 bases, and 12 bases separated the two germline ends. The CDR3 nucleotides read TGTGCCAGCAGTTTACTACAGGGAGGGAACATTCAGTACTTC. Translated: CASSLLQGGNIQYF.

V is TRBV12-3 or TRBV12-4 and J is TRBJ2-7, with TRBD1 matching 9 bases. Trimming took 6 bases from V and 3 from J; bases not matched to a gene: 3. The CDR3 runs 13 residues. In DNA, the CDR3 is TGTGCCAGCAGCCTGGGACAGGGCTACGAGCAGTACTTC. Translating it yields CASSLGQGYEQYF.

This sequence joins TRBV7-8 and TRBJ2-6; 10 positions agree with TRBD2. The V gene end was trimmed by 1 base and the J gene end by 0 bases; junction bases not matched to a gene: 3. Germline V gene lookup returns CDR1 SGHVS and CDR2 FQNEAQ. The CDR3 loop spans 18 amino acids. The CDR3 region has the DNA TGTGCCAGCAGCTTAGATCCTAGCGGGAGCTCTGGGGCCAACGTCCTGACTTTC. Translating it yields CASSLDPSGSSGANVLTF.

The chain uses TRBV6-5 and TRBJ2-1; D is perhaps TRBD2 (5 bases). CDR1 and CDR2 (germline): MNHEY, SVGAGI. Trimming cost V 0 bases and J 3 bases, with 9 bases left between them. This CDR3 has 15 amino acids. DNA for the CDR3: TGTGCCAGCAGTTACTCTTTCCGGGGCTACAATGAGCAGTTCTTC. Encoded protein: CASSYSFRGYNEQFF.

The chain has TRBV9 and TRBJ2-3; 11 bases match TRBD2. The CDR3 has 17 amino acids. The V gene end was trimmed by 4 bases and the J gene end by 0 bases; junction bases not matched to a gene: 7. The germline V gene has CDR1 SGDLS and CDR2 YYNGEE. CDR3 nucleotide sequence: TGTGCCAGCAGCACGCGGGGGACTAGCGGCAGCACAGATACGCAGTATTTT. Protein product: CASSTRGTSGSTDTQYF.

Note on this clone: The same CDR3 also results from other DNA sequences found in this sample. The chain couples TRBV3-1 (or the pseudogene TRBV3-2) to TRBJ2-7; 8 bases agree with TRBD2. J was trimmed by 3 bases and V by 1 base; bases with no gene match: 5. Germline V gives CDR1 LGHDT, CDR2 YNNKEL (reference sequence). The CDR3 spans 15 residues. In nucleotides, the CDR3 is TGTGCCAGCAGCCAAGGTCTAGCGGGTGTCTACGAGCAGTACTTC. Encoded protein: CASSQGLAGVYEQYF.

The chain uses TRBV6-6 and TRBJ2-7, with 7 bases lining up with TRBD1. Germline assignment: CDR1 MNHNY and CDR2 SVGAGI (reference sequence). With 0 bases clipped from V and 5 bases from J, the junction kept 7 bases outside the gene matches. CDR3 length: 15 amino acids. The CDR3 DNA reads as TGTGCCAGCAGTTACTCCCCGACAGGGCACAACGAGCAGTACTTC. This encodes CASSYSPTGHNEQYF.

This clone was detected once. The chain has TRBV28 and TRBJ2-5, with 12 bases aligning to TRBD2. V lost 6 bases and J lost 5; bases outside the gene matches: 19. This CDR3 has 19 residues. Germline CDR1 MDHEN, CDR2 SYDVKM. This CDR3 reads CASSPAPGLAGLRRETQYF. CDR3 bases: TGTGCCAGCAGCCCTGCCCCGGGACTAGCGGGTCTAAGACGGGAGACCCAGTACTTC.

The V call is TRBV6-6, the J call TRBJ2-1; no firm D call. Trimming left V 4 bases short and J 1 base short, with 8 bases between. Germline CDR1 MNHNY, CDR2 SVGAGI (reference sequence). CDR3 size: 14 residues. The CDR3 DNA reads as TGTGCCAGCAGTTCTAGAGATTCCTACAATGAGCAGTTCTTC. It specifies CASSSRDSYNEQFF.

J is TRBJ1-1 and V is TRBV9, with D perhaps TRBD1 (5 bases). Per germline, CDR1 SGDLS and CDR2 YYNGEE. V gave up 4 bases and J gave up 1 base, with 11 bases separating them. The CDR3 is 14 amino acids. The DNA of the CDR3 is TGTGCCAGCAGCCCTCGACAGACGAACACTGAAGCTTTCTTT. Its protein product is CASSPRQTNTEAFF. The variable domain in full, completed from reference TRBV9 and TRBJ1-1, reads DSGVTQTPKHLITATGQRVTLRCSPRSGDLSVYWYQQSLDQGLQFLIQYYNGEERAKGNILERFSAQQFPDLHSELNLSSLELGDSALYFCASSPRQTNTEAFFGQGTRLTVV.

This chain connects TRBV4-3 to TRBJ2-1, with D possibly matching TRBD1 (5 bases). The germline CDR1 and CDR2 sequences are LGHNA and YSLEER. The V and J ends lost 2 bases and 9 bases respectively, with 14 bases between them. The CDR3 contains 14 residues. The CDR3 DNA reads TGCGCCAGCAGCCAACCGAGTAGGGGTCCTGAGCAGTTCTTC. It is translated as CASSQPSRGPEQFF.

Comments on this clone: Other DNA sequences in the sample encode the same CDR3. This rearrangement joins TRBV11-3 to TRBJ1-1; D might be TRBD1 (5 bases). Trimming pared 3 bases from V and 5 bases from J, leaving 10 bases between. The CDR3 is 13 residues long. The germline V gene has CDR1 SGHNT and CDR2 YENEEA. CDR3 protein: CASSLQGGTEAFF. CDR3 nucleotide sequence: TGTGCCAGCAGCTTGCAGGGAGGGACTGAAGCTTTCTTT.

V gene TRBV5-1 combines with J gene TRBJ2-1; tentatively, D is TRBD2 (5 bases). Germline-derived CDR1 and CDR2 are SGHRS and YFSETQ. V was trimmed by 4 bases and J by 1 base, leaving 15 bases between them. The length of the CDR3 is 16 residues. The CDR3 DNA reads TGCGCCAGCAGCCTTAGTGGACTGTCATCCTACAATGAGCAGTTCTTC. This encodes CASSLSGLSSYNEQFF.

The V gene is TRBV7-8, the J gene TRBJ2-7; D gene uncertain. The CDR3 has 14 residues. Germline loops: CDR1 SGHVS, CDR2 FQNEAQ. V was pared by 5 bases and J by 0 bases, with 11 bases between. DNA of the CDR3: TGTGCCAGCAGCCTATTGTGGAGCTCCTACGAGCAGTACTTC. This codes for CASSLLWSSYEQYF. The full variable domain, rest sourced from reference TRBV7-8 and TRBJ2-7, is GAGVSQSPRYKVAKRGQDVALRCDPISGHVSLFWYQQALGQGPEFLTYFQNEAQLDKSGLPSDRFFAERPEGSVSTLKIQRTQQEDSAVYLCASSLLWSSYEQYFGPGTRLTVT.

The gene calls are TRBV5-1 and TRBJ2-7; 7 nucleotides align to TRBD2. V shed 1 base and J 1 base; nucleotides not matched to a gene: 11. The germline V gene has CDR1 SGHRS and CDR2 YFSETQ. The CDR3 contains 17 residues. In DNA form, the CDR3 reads TGCGCCAGCAGCTTGAGCGTGGTGGCGGGAGCATCCTACGAGCAGTACTTC. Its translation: CASSLSVVAGASYEQYF.

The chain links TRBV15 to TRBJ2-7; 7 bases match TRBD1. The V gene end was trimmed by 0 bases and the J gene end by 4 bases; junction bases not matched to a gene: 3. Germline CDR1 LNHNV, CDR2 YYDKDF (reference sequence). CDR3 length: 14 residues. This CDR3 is CATSRDRGRYEQYF. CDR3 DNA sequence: TGTGCCACCAGCAGAGATAGGGGGCGGTACGAGCAGTACTTC.

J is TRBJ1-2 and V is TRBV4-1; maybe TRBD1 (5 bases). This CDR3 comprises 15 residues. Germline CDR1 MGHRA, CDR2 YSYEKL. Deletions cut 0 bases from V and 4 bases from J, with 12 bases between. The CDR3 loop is CASSQDAGNRYGYTF. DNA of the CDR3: TGCGCCAGCAGCCAAGACGCAGGGAACCGCTATGGCTACACCTTC.

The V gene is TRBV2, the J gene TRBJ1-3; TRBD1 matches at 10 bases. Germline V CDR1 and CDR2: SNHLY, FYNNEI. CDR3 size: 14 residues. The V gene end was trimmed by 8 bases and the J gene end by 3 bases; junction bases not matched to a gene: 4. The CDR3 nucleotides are TGTGCCAGCCGGGGACAGGGGTATGGAAACACCATATATTTT. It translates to CASRGQGYGNTIYF.

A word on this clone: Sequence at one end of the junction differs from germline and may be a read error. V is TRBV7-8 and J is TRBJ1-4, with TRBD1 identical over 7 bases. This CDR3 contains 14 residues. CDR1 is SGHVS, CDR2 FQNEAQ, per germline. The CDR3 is CASSPVGTDEKLLF. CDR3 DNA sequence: TGTGCCAGCAGCCCGGTAGGGACAGATGAAAAACTGCTTTTT.